The entry below describes one T cell receptor beta chain. Antigen unknown. The repertoire was sequenced with immunoSEQ multiplex PCR; TCRdb's copy has only in-frame clones and lacks some. The sample records 25,000 to 35,000 clones, under 90% being singletons. This CDR3 spans 14 amino acids. Germline CDR1 PRHDT, CDR2 FYEKMQ (reference sequence). J lost 4 bases, V lost 5 bases, and 4 bases had no gene match. The sample is drawn from a study of regulatory dendritic cells for organ transplantation. Study-level points and caveats: Considerable individual heterogeneity was seen in alloreactive memory CD8+ T cells. Mature dendritic cells appeared to drive more memory CD8+ clonal expansion than regulatory ones. Among resting subsets, memory CD8+ cells contained the most alloreactive clonotypes.

Naive CD45RA+ and memory CD45RO+ CD4+ or CD8+ T cells were FACS-sorted. This sequence joins TRBV13 and TRBJ2-3; 9 bases align to TRBD2. The sequence derives from a human donor in good health. Specimen: naive CD8+ T cells from blood. Subset noted: CD45RA+ naive T cells. The CDR3 loop reads CASSGRGGADTQYF. As DNA, the CDR3 is TGTGCCAGCAGCGGGCGGGGGGGTGCAGATACGCAGTATTTT.